One and the same sample provided the 21 T cell receptor beta chains below, sequenced in a study of chemoradiotherapy in HPV16-positive cancers. The assay was immunoSEQ multiplex PCR, and TCRdb's table has in-frame clones only and misses some. The sample shows about 8,800 clones, roughly 71% of them seen only once. Sample: tumor tissue, taken from a patient who underwent chemoradiotherapy. The source of these receptors is a human donor with HPV-associated anogenital cancer.

This sequence joins TRBV19 and TRBJ2-5; 9 bases fit TRBD2. Judging by the DNA end, TRBJ2-7 fits better; the J call may be wrong. The CDR3 has 15 amino acids. Germline-derived CDR1 and CDR2 are LNHDA and SQIVND (reference sequence). The CDR3 here is CASSNPGTSTYEQYF. The CDR3 nucleotides read TGTGCCAGTAGTAATCCCGGGACTAGCACCTACGAGCAGTACTTC.

This clone was counted a few times. This chain connects TRBV20-1 to TRBJ2-7, with TRBD1 as a possible D gene (5 bases). V lost 3 bases and J lost 9, with 12 bases in between. The CDR3 runs 11 residues. Germline loops: CDR1 DFQATT, CDR2 SNEGSKA (reference sequence). The CDR3 bases are TGCAGTGCTAGCTTCCCTACAGGGCAGTACTTC. Amino acids: CSASFPTGQYF.

The rearrangement links TRBV6-5 to TRBJ1-1; the D gene is possibly TRBD1 (5 bases). The V end was cut by 2 bases, the J end by 5 bases, with 9 bases between. Germline V gene lookup returns CDR1 MNHEY and CDR2 SVGAGI. The CDR3 sequence is 13 residues long. This CDR3 is CASSYGDVTEAFF. In nucleotides, the CDR3 is TGTGCCAGCAGTTACGGGGACGTTACTGAAGCTTTCTTT.

This clone was observed a few times. The rearrangement uses TRBV19 and TRBJ2-7; D is unclear. Germline-derived CDR1 and CDR2 are LNHDA and SQIVND (reference sequence). V was cut by 6 bases and J by 2 bases, with 14 bases left in between. The CDR3 length is 14 residues. The CDR3 nucleotides read TGTGCCAGTAGAACTCTGGACCCTCCCTACGAGCAGTACTTC. This encodes CASRTLDPPYEQYF.

V gene TRBV5-4 combines with J gene TRBJ2-5; TRBD2 matches at 13 bases. J was trimmed by 5 bases and V by 7 bases; bases with no gene match: 8. This CDR3 has 15 amino acids. Germline CDR1 SGHNT, CDR2 YYREEE (reference sequence). CDR3 amino acids: CASGTSGGAIETQYF. Written as DNA, the CDR3 is TGTGCCAGCGGTACTAGCGGGGGGGCCATTGAGACCCAGTACTTC.

The chain uses TRBV18 and TRBJ2-2, with D unresolved. V was trimmed by 6 bases and J by 6 bases, leaving 11 bases between them. The CDR3 contains 13 residues. Germline V gene data show CDR1 as KGHSH and CDR2 as LQKENI. Written as DNA, the CDR3 is TGTGCCAGCTCGCCGGGTCTCCCCGGGGAGCTGTTTTTT. It yields the protein CASSPGLPGELFF.

By sample fraction, this clone is large. The junction departs from the called germline gene at one end, perhaps through a read error. This rearrangement joins TRBV11-3 to TRBJ2-7; 7 bases fit TRBD2. This CDR3 comprises 15 residues. The germline V gene has CDR1 SGHNT and CDR2 YENEEA. CDR3 residues: CASSVEAGDSYEQYF. The CDR3 coding sequence is TGTGCCAGCAGCGTAGAGGCGGGGGACTCCTACGAGCAGTACTTC. Full variable domain (missing parts from reference TRBV11-3 and TRBJ2-7): EAGVVQSPRYKIIEKKQPVAFWCNPISGHNTLYWYLQNLGQGPELLIRYENEEAVDDSQLPKDRFSAERLKGVDSTLKIQPAELGDSAVYLCASSVEAGDSYEQYFGPGTRLTVT.

This clone was observed a single time. The chain has TRBV5-1 and TRBJ2-1; D is perhaps TRBD1 (6 bases). The V gene lost 0 bases and the J gene lost 0 bases, with 10 bases spanning the gap. CDR3 size: 16 residues. Germline loops: CDR1 SGHRS, CDR2 YFSETQ. The CDR3 loop reads CASSLAWDNSYNEQFF. For the CDR3, the DNA is TGCGCCAGCAGCTTGGCCTGGGACAACTCCTACAATGAGCAGTTCTTC.

The chain recombines TRBV2 with TRBJ1-3, with 7 bases matching TRBD1. Germline V lookup: CDR1 SNHLY, CDR2 FYNNEI. The CDR3 has 15 amino acids. Losses at the gene ends were 7 bases for V and 0 bases for J; bases not matched to a gene: 6. CDR3 nucleotide sequence: TGTGCCAGCAAACGGGACAGTGGCTCTGGAAACACCATATATTTT. Amino acid sequence: CASKRDSGSGNTIYF.

The chain couples TRBV27 to TRBJ1-6; D may be TRBD1 (5 bases). Per the germline V gene, CDR1 is MNHEY and CDR2 is SMNVEV (reference sequence). V was shortened by 6 bases and J by 9 bases, with 12 bases between the two germline ends. This CDR3 is 13 amino acids long. The CDR3 region is CASSWGWGSPLHF. The CDR3 nucleotides are TGTGCCAGCAGCTGGGGGTGGGGTTCACCCCTCCACTTT.

This chain uses TRBV5-1 with TRBJ2-5, with D possibly matching TRBD2 (6 bases). Trimming removed 0 bases from V and 6 bases from J, with 12 bases in between. This CDR3 contains 14 residues. Germline values: CDR1 SGHRS, CDR2 YFSETQ. CDR3 loop: CASSLELAIKTQYF. In DNA form, the CDR3 reads TGCGCCAGCAGCTTGGAACTAGCAATAAAGACCCAGTACTTC.

By sample share, this clone is medium-sized. This chain connects TRBV4-1 to TRBJ2-3, with unresolved D. Germline assignment: CDR1 MGHRA and CDR2 YSYEKL. The CDR3 is 13 residues long. V was clipped by 3 bases and J by 2 bases, with 6 bases between them. This CDR3 is CASSQSSTDTQYF. CDR3 sequence (DNA): TGCGCCAGCAGCCAGAGCTCCACAGATACGCAGTATTTT.

This clone was detected only once. This chain connects TRBV7-2 to TRBJ2-1; TRBD2 matches 15 bases. The ends lost 5 bases at V and 14 bases at J; junction bases unmatched: 7. The CDR3 has 14 residues. CDR1 and CDR2 (germline): SGHTA, FQGNSA. The CDR3 DNA sequence: TGTGCCAGCAGCCCCCCGGGACTAGCGGGGGGAGAGTTCTTC. Protein product: CASSPPGLAGGEFF. Full variable domain (remainder filled in from reference TRBV7-2 and TRBJ2-1): GAGVSQSPSNKVTEKGKDVELRCDPISGHTALYWYRQSLGQGLEFLIYFQGNSAPDKSGLPSDRFSAERTGGSVSTLTIQRTQQEDSAVYLCASSPPGLAGGEFFGPGTRLTVL.

The genes are TRBV7-2 and TRBJ2-7; perhaps TRBD1 as D (6 bases). The V and J ends lost 6 bases and 6 bases respectively, with 15 bases between them. Germline CDR1 is SGHTA and CDR2 is FQGNSA. The CDR3 spans 13 residues. CDR3 sequence: CASRGALLGEQYF. The CDR3 bases are TGTGCCAGCAGGGGGGCCCTCTTGGGCGAGCAGTACTTC.

The chain couples TRBV5-1 to TRBJ2-7, with 8 bases aligning to TRBD1. Germline lookup yields CDR1 SGHRS and CDR2 YFSETQ. J lost 3 bases, V lost 2 bases, and 7 bases had no gene match. The CDR3 contains 15 residues. CDR3 coding DNA: TGCGCCAGCAGCTTAGCAGGGGGCCCCCACTACGAGCAGTACTTC. Protein: CASSLAGGPHYEQYF.

The chain couples TRBV10-2 to TRBJ1-1; the D is unclear. Germline V gives CDR1 WSHSY, CDR2 SAAADI. The CDR3 spans 14 residues. V lost 2 bases to trimming and J lost 1 base, with 8 bases between them. The CDR3 loop is CASSEESENTEAFF. The CDR3 DNA follows: TGCGCCAGCAGTGAGGAAAGTGAGAACACTGAAGCTTTCTTT.

This clone was observed a single time. The chain employs TRBV28 and TRBJ2-5; possibly TRBD1 for D (6 bases). Near its end, the DNA agrees better with TRBJ2-7, so the J call may be wrong. The germline V gene has CDR1 MDHEN and CDR2 SYDVKM. This CDR3 region has 14 residues. The CDR3 nucleotides are TGTGCCAGCAGTTTATCACAGGGTGGATACGAGCAGTACTTC. As protein: CASSLSQGGYEQYF.

The rearrangement links TRBV10-1 to TRBJ2-3; 12 bases line up with TRBD2. CDR1 WNHNN and CDR2 SYGVQD come from the germline V gene (reference sequence). Losses at the gene ends were 3 bases for V and 5 bases for J; bases not matched to a gene: 3. The CDR3 contains 15 residues. The CDR3 region has the DNA TGCGCCAGCAGTGAAGGACTAGCGGGGAGAGATACGCAGTATTTT. Translated, it gives CASSEGLAGRDTQYF.

The chain employs TRBV18 and TRBJ2-2, with 10 bases matching TRBD2. There are 15 residues in the CDR3. After removal of 6 bases from V and 1 base from J, the junction contained 2 bases not matched to a gene. CDR1 KGHSH and CDR2 LQKENI come from the germline V gene. The chain's CDR3 is CASSLAGENTGELFF. The DNA of the CDR3 is TGTGCCAGCTCCCTAGCGGGGGAGAACACCGGGGAGCTGTTTTTT.

This clone occurred a few times. The V gene is TRBV6-1, the J gene TRBJ1-6, with no clear D. The V end lost 3 bases, the J end lost 9 bases, and 9 bases lay between the germline ends. Germline V gene sequence: CDR1 MNHNS, CDR2 SASEGT. There are 13 residues in the CDR3. This CDR3 is CASSDGWGSPLHF. The CDR3 DNA follows: TGTGCCAGCAGTGATGGGTGGGGTTCACCCCTCCACTTT.

This rearrangement joins TRBV18 to TRBJ2-7; TRBD2 aligns across 8 bases. The CDR3 runs 14 residues. Germline CDR1 KGHSH, CDR2 LQKENI. V lost 6 bases, J lost 2 bases, and 6 bases stayed unmatched. The CDR3 loop is CASSLAGFPYEQYF. As DNA, the CDR3 is TGTGCCAGCTCCTTAGCGGGATTTCCCTACGAGCAGTACTTC.